This T cell receptor (beta chain) appears in the sequencing data of a study of OX40 agonist ivuxolimab in advanced cancers. The overall study: Hepatocellular carcinoma, melanoma, renal cell or head and neck cancer affected the dose-escalation patients. Among those treated, three patients had partial responses, one with hepatocellular carcinoma and two with cutaneous melanoma. Whole-study findings and limits: Dosing at 0.1 to 3.0 mg/kg was accompanied by clonal expansion of CD4+ and CD8+ blood T cells by week 6.

Measured with immunoSEQ multiplex PCR; TCRdb has only the in-frame clones, and not every one. The sample carries about 32,000 clones, roughly 90% recorded once. The junction had 9 bases not matched to a gene; V was cut back by 7 bases and J by 0 bases. From germline, CDR1 is MNHEY and CDR2 SMNVEV (reference sequence). CDR3 length: 17 residues. Individuals having autoimmune disease history or systemic immunosuppression were not enrolled. Turning to this clone: Its specificity is not known.

The clonotype comes from an adult with an advanced solid tumor such as melanoma, head and neck, liver or kidney cancer. Material: CD4+ or CD8+ T cells sorted from blood, obtained in a trial of the OX40 agonist ivuxolimab. The V and J genes are TRBV27 and TRBJ2-1, with 10 bases identical to TRBD2. As DNA, the CDR3 is TGTGCCAGCACCCTTTCCCCTAGCGGGAGCTCCTACAATGAGCAGTTCTTC. Amino acids: CASTLSPSGSSYNEQFF.